A selection of T cell receptor beta chains follows, all from one sample in a study of cytomegalovirus exposure and HLA in healthy donors. Profiling relied on immunoSEQ multiplex PCR, and the TCRdb table lists in-frame clones only, not all of them. The sample lists 120,000 to 150,000 clones; about 72% were seen once. Sequenced material: PBMCs. Receptors were obtained from a man aged 55 to 69 in good health and CMV-seronegative. CDR3s include the opening cysteine and the closing phenylalanine or tryptophan. Fields, in order: V gene, CDR3 length, D gene, clone size, J gene, CDR3 DNA, CDR3 protein. The D gene is left open where the match is weak. The size field is filled for only some rows; it gives once, few, many or a size class.

TRBV15	13	-	once	TRBJ2-5	TGTGCCACCAGCAGAGACCTCCCAGAGACCCAGTACTTC	CATSRDLPETQYF
TRBV14	18	TRBD2	few	TRBJ2-3	TGTGCCAGCAGCCAGGGCGGGAGGGCCCACTCTAGCACAGATACGCAGTATTTT	CASSQGGRAHSSTDTQYF
TRBV7-9	17	TRBD1	-	TRBJ2-1	TGTTCCAGCAGCTTAGACTACAGGGGGCGGGGAAACAATGAGCAGTTCTTC	CSSSLDYRGRGNNEQFF
TRBV5-1	14	TRBD2	-	TRBJ2-7	TGCGCCAGCAGCCCCCTAGGAGCGGGAGGGGGCCAGTACTTC	CASSPLGAGGGQYF
TRBV19	14	TRBD1	-	TRBJ2-7	TGTGCCAGTAGTATTAGGCAGGGGGCCTACGAGCAGTACTTC	CASSIRQGAYEQYF
TRBV7-2	15	TRBD2	-	TRBJ2-7	TGTGCCAGCAGCTTAGGACTAGCGGGAATCTACGAGCAGTACTTC	CASSLGLAGIYEQYF
TRBV6-5	15	-	-	TRBJ1-2	TGTGCCAGCAGTTACGCCGGGGGGGCGCTTCGTGGCTACACCTTC	CASSYAGGALRGYTF
TRBV5-6	13	TRBD1	-	TRBJ1-2	TGTGCCAGCAGCAAACAGGGGGTGGATGGCTACACCTTC	CASSKQGVDGYTF
TRBV7-9	15	TRBD2	few	TRBJ2-1	TGTGCCAGCAGCTTAGCTAGCGGGAGTATCTATGAGCAGTTCTTC	CASSLASGSIYEQFF
TRBV18	15	TRBD1	-	TRBJ2-1	TGTGCCAGCTCACCCGATCCGGGACAGGGCAATGAGCAGTTCTTC	CASSPDPGQGNEQFF